This entry lists 15 T cell receptor beta chains sequenced from one sample in a study of blood T cells in healthy people across ages. The use of a sample-barcoded 5' primer and a J-beta primer mix characterized a second PCR of roughly 6 to 11 cycles. TCRdb called the 5' RACE reads again in MiXCR, with one record for every CDR3 protein. The sample has hundreds of thousands of distinct CDR3 sequences; about 30% are singletons. The sequenced material came from blood. These receptors all stem from a woman of 80 years or more in good health.

With respect to this clonotype: Given a much more abundant clone one base away, this may be a read error. This chain links TRBV7-6 with TRBJ1-4, with D maybe TRBD1 (5 bases). This CDR3 contains 14 residues. V dropped 4 bases and J dropped 11 bases, with 17 bases sitting between them. The germline gives CDR1 SGHVS, CDR2 FNYEAQ. The CDR3 loop reads CASSWFRGGSKLFF. The CDR3 DNA is TGTGCCAGCAGCTGGTTTCGTGGGGGGAGCAAACTGTTTTTT.

The chain joins TRBV5-4 to TRBJ2-7; D might be TRBD2 (6 bases). The V and J ends lost 0 bases and 0 bases respectively, with 7 bases between them. Looked up from germline, CDR1 is SGHNT and CDR2 is YYREEE (reference sequence). There are 14 residues in the CDR3. DNA for the CDR3: TGTGCCAGCAGCTTGGACGGGAGCTCCTACGAGCAGTACTTC. It yields the protein CASSLDGSSYEQYF.

This clonotype appeared a few times. The chain links TRBV19 to TRBJ1-1; 7 bases are shared with TRBD1. Germline lookup yields CDR1 LNHDA and CDR2 SQIVND (reference sequence). The V segment lost 6 bases and the J segment 3 bases; nucleotides outside the gene matches: 10. The CDR3 has 15 amino acids. CDR3 loop: CASRPSDRVDTEAFF. CDR3 bases: TGTGCCAGTAGGCCGTCTGACAGGGTCGACACTGAAGCTTTCTTT.

Comments on this clonotype: One end of the junction is discordant with germline, which a read error may explain. This chain connects TRBV10-3 to TRBJ1-1; D remains unclear. This CDR3 contains 14 residues. Germline CDR1 reads ENHRY; CDR2 reads SYGVKD. CDR3 sequence: CAVSGVGKGTEAFF. DNA of the CDR3: TGTGCCGTCAGTGGGGTGGGGAAGGGCACTGAAGCTTTCTTT.

This clonotype was observed once. This sequence joins TRBV6-5 and TRBJ2-3; 8 nucleotides match TRBD2. V trimming: 0 bases; J trimming: 1 base; junction bases outside the gene matches: 0. The V gene's germline CDR1 is MNHEY and CDR2 SVGAGI. CDR3 length: 15 amino acids. The chain's CDR3 is CASSYSAGGTDTQYF. CDR3 DNA: TGTGCCAGCAGTTACTCAGCGGGAGGCACAGATACGCAGTATTTT.

This clonotype was observed many times. This chain connects TRBV9 to TRBJ2-3; D uncertain. Germline V lookup: CDR1 SGDLS, CDR2 YYNGEE. V shed 0 bases and J shed 3 bases, with 11 bases lying between them. The CDR3 runs to 15 residues. For the CDR3, the DNA is TGTGCCAGCAGCGTAGTGGGCAGTAGGACAGATACGCAGTATTTT. Amino acids: CASSVVGSRTDTQYF.

This clonotype was observed at least ten times. This sequence joins TRBV7-9 and TRBJ1-1; D uncertain. Germline CDR1 and CDR2: SEHNR and FQNEAQ (reference sequence). CDR3 size: 13 residues. Trimming removed 3 bases from V and 7 bases from J, with 12 bases in between. The DNA for the CDR3 is TGTGCCAGCAGCTTTTCGGTCACAGATGAAGCTTTCTTT. This gives the protein CASSFSVTDEAFF.

The V call is TRBV10-3, the J call TRBJ2-5; D gene ambiguous. This CDR3 spans 15 amino acids. V lost 7 bases, J lost 11 bases, and 26 bases lay in between. CDR1 ENHRY and CDR2 SYGVKD come from the germline V gene. CDR3 sequence: CAIKDNLNSYNEQYF. DNA for the CDR3: TGTGCCATCAAGGATAACTTAAATTCCTACAATGAGCAGTACTTC.

V gene TRBV12-3 or TRBV12-4 combines with J gene TRBJ2-2, with 10 bases lining up with TRBD2. The length of the CDR3 is 15 residues. V lost 3 bases and J lost 4; bases outside the gene matches: 2. The CDR3: CASSLLAGVTGELFF. CDR3 nucleotide sequence: TGTGCCAGCAGTTTGCTAGCGGGGGTCACCGGGGAGCTGTTTTTT.

This clonotype was recorded a few times. The rearrangement joins TRBV18 to TRBJ1-2; 7 bases map to TRBD1. In germline, CDR1 is KGHSH, CDR2 LQKENI. After removal of 5 bases from V and 2 bases from J, the junction contained 5 bases not matched to a gene. The CDR3 runs 14 residues. CDR3 protein: CASSRDSVNYGYTF. CDR3 sequence (DNA): TGTGCCAGCTCAAGGGACAGCGTCAACTATGGCTACACCTTC.

This clonotype was seen a handful of times. The chain links TRBV6-6 to TRBJ1-5; possibly TRBD1 for D (5 bases). This CDR3 spans 10 amino acids. Germline CDR1 reads MNHNY; CDR2 reads SVGAGI (reference sequence). The V and J ends lost 11 bases and 6 bases respectively, with 8 bases between them. The DNA of the CDR3 is TGTGCCGGGGGGGGTCAGCCCCAGCATTTT. Translated: CAGGGQPQHF.

This clonotype has ten or more counts. V is TRBV6-2 or TRBV6-3 and J is TRBJ2-5, with 7 bases fitting TRBD2. The trim removed 5 bases at V and 3 bases at J, leaving 6 bases unmatched. This CDR3 is built from 14 residues. Germline assignment: CDR1 MNHEY and CDR2 SVGEGT. CDR3 amino acids: CASSPGLGEETQYF. DNA of the CDR3: TGTGCCAGCAGTCCCGGACTAGGAGAAGAGACCCAGTACTTC.

This clonotype was observed a few times. This sequence joins TRBV7-9 and TRBJ2-2; TRBD2 agrees at 7 bases. The CDR3 sequence is 16 residues long. Germline V gene data show CDR1 as SEHNR and CDR2 as FQNEAQ (reference sequence). V lost 2 bases and J lost 3; bases outside the gene matches: 6. The DNA of the CDR3 is TGTGCCAGCAGCTTAAGGGCTAGCGGATACACCGGGGAGCTGTTTTTT. It translates to CASSLRASGYTGELFF.

Of note for this clonotype: Just one base apart from a much larger clone, this may be a read error. The V gene is TRBV11-2, the J gene TRBJ2-1; 9 bases are a match to TRBD2. CDR3 size: 18 residues. Germline V gene data show CDR1 as SGHAT and CDR2 as FQNNGV. With 0 bases clipped from V and 13 bases from J, the junction kept 19 bases outside the gene matches. CDR3 sequence (DNA): TGTGCCAGCAGCTTAGATATCACGGGACTAGCAGAGGGAGAGACCCAGTTCTTC. Translating gives CASSLDITGLAEGETQFF. Supplemented by reference TRBV11-2 and TRBJ2-1, the full variable domain reads EAGVAQSPRYKIIEKRQSVAFWCNPISGHATLYWYQQILGQGPKLLIQFQNNGVVDDSQLPKDRFSAERLKGVDSTLKIQPAKLEDSAVYLCASSLDITGLAEGETQFFGPGTRLTVL.

J is TRBJ2-7 and V is TRBV2; D is possibly TRBD1 (5 bases). The length of the CDR3 is 15 residues. V lost 6 bases and J lost 2, with 17 bases in between. Per the germline V gene, CDR1 is SNHLY and CDR2 is FYNNEI. The CDR3 bases are TGTGCCAGCAGATTCAAACAGGACCCTACCTACGAGCAGTACTTC. It encodes CASRFKQDPTYEQYF.